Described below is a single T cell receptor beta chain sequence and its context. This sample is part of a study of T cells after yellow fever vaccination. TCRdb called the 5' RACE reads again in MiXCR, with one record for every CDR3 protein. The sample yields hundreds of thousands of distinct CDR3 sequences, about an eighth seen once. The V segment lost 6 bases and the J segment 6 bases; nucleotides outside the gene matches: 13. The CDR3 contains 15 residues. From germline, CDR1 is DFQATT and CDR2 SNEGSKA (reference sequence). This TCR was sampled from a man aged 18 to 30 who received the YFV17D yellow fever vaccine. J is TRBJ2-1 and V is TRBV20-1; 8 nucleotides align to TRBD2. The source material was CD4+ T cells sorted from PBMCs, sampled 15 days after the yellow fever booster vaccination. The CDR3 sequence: CSAGKRGTSRNEQFF. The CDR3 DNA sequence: TGCAGTGCCGGGAAGCGGGGGACATCTCGCAATGAGCAGTTCTTC.